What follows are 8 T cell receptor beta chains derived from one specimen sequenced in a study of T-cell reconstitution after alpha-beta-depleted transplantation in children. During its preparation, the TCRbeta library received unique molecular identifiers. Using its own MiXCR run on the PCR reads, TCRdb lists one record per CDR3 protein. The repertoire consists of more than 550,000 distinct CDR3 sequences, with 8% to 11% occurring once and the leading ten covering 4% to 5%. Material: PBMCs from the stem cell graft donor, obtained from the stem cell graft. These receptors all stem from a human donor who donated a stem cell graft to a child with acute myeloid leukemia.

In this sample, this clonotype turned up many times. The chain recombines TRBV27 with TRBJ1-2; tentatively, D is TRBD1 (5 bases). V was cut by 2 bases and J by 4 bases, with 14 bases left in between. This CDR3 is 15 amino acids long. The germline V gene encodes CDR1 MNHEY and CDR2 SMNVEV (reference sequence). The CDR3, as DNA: TGTGCCAGCAGTTTAGTGGGGGAGGGGAGCTATGGCTACACCTTC. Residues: CASSLVGEGSYGYTF.

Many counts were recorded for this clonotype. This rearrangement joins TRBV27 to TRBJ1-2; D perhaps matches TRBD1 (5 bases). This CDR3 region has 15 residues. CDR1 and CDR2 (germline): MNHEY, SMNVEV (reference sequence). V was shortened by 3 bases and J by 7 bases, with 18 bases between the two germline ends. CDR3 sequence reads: CASSFTAGGRGGYTF. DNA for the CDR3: TGTGCCAGCAGTTTCACCGCGGGGGGTAGAGGTGGCTACACCTTC.

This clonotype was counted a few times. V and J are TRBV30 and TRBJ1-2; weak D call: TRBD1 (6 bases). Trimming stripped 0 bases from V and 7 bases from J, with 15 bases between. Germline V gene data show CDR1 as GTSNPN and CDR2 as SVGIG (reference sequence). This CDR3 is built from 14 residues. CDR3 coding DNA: TGTGCCTGGAGTGTAGGGACACCGTCCACTGGCTACACCTTC. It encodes CAWSVGTPSTGYTF.

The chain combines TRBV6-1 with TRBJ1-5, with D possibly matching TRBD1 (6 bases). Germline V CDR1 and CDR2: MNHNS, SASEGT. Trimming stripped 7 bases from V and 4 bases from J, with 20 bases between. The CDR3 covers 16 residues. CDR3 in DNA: TGTGCCAGCAATGCACAGGGCCGGGGAACGAATCAGCCCCAGCATTTT. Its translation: CASNAQGRGTNQPQHF.

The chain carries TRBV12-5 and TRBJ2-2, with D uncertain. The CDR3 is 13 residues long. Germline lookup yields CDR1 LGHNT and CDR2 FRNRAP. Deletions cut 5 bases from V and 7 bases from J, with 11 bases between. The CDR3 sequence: CASGPSGFGELFF. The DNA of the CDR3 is TGTGCTAGTGGTCCGTCAGGATTCGGGGAGCTGTTTTTT.

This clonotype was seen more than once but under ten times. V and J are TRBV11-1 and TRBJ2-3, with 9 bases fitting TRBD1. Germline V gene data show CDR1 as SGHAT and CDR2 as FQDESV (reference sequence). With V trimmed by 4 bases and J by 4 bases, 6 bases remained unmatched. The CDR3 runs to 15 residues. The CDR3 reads CASSSTGGSSDTQYF. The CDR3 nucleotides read TGTGCCAGCAGCTCGACAGGGGGTTCATCAGATACGCAGTATTTT.

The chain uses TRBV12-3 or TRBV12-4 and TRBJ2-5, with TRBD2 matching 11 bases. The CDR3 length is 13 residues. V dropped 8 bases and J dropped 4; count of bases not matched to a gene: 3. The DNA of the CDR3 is TGTGCCAGCGGTCTAGCGGGAGGAGAGACCCAGTACTTC. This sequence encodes CASGLAGGETQYF.

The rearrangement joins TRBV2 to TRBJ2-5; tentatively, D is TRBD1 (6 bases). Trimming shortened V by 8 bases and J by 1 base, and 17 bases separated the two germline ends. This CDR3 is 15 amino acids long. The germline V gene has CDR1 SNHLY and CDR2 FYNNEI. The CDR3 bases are TGTGCCAGCGTAGTTGACAGGCGTAGCCAAGAGACCCAGTACTTC. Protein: CASVVDRRSQETQYF.